Each of the 16 T cell receptor beta chains below was sequenced from the same sample in a study of blood T cell repertoires in COVID-19. The table came from immunoSEQ multiplex PCR; TCRdb's copy has only in-frame clones and leaves some out. The profile covers about 370,000 clones, with over 75% appearing a single time and around 1% taken by the ten largest. The sequencing input was PBMCs or T cells enriched from blood (not recorded which). These TCRs come from a man in his late teens or twenties who had recovered from COVID-19.

The chain has TRBV13 and TRBJ1-1, with D unclear. The length of the CDR3 is 13 residues. V dropped 0 bases and J dropped 4 bases, with 6 bases sitting between them. Germline V gene lookup returns CDR1 PRHDT and CDR2 FYEKMQ (reference sequence). CDR3 residues: CASSLGQITEAFF. CDR3 bases: TGTGCCAGCAGCTTAGGACAGATCACTGAAGCTTTCTTT. Looking up the rest from reference TRBV13 and TRBJ1-1 gives the full variable domain: AAGVIQSPRHLIKEKRETATLKCYPIPRHDTVYWYQQGPGQDPQFLISFYEKMQSDKGSIPDRFSAQQFSDYHSELNMSSLELGDSALYFCASSLGQITEAFFGQGTRLTVV.

The count of this clone is one. The V gene is TRBV2, the J gene TRBJ2-3; weak D call: TRBD1 (7 bases). The CDR3 contains 15 residues. V lost 4 bases to trimming and J lost 5 bases, with 16 bases between them. Germline V CDR1 and CDR2: SNHLY, FYNNEI. The CDR3 loop is CASSVNGQGGDTQYF. Here the CDR3 DNA reads TGTGCCAGCAGTGTCAACGGGCAGGGGGGAGATACGCAGTATTTT.

The J gene is TRBJ2-7, the V gene TRBV2; 8 bases match TRBD1. The CDR3 contains 14 residues. From germline, CDR1 is SNHLY and CDR2 FYNNEI. The V and J ends lost 3 bases and 4 bases, in that order; junction bases with no gene match: 5. CDR3 sequence reads: CASSDRTGKYEQYF. The CDR3 DNA reads as TGTGCCAGCAGTGACCGGACAGGGAAGTACGAGCAGTACTTC.

The gene calls are TRBV6-5 and TRBJ2-3, with 9 bases that match TRBD1. The CDR3 totals 15 residues. The V segment lost 7 bases and the J segment 0 bases; nucleotides outside the gene matches: 5. The germline V gene encodes CDR1 MNHEY and CDR2 SVGAGI. The CDR3 sequence is CASTRDRASTDTQYF. CDR3 DNA sequence: TGTGCCAGCACCCGGGACAGGGCTAGCACAGATACGCAGTATTTT.

The rearrangement joins TRBV4-3 to TRBJ1-4; 7 nucleotides match TRBD1. The J segment lost 4 bases and the V segment lost 3 bases, leaving 8 bases of the junction unmatched. The CDR3 contains 16 residues. Germline CDR1 and CDR2: LGHNA and YSLEER. The CDR3 region is CASSQYTGELNEKLFF. The CDR3 nucleotides are TGCGCCAGCAGCCAGTACACAGGGGAACTTAATGAAAAACTGTTTTTT.

The chain recombines TRBV10-1 with TRBJ2-5; D is unresolved. This CDR3 has 13 residues. V gave up 2 bases and J gave up 2 bases, with 6 bases separating them. Germline V lookup: CDR1 WNHNN, CDR2 SYGVQD (reference sequence). CDR3 nucleotides: TGCGCCAGCAGTGAGACGACACAAGAGACCCAGTACTTC. Protein: CASSETTQETQYF.

This chain uses TRBV4-1 with TRBJ1-2, with a tentative D call TRBD1 (6 bases). Trimming removed 3 bases at V and 8 bases at J, with 28 bases between. The CDR3 extends over 18 amino acids. CDR1 and CDR2 (germline): MGHRA, YSYEKL. The CDR3 DNA reads as TGCGCCAGCAGCCATGATAGGGGCCGAGGGGGACCCGCTTACGGCTACACCTTC. Encoded protein: CASSHDRGRGGPAYGYTF.

The CDR3 region has the DNA TGTGCCAGCTCACCTGGACAGCGCTACACCTTC. It codes for CASSPGQRYTF. The J gene is TRBJ1-2, the V gene TRBV18, with D perhaps TRBD1 (6 bases). Trimming removed 3 bases from V and 9 bases from J, with 8 bases in between. Germline-derived CDR1 and CDR2 are KGHSH and LQKENI. This CDR3 is built from 11 residues.

This sequence joins TRBV14 and TRBJ2-1; D uncertain. V was clipped by 2 bases and J by 9 bases, with 17 bases between them. Germline CDR1 SGHDN, CDR2 FVKESK. The CDR3 runs to 15 residues. The CDR3 loop is CASSQRFREVGEQFF. The CDR3, as DNA: TGTGCCAGCAGCCAAAGGTTCCGAGAGGTGGGTGAGCAGTTCTTC.

The chain joins TRBV21-1 to TRBJ2-3; TRBD2, the table's D call, lacks a check against the DNA. TRBV21-1 is tagged as a pseudogene. This CDR3 region has 16 residues. The CDR3 sequence: CARGLAGVERTDTQYF. Written as DNA, the CDR3 is TGTGCCAGAGGACTAGCGGGGGTAGAACGCACAGATACGCAGTATTTT.

This chain uses TRBV9 with TRBJ1-2; 11 bases are a match to TRBD1. Germline V gene sequence: CDR1 SGDLS, CDR2 YYNGEE. V gave up 0 bases and J gave up 8 bases; unmatched junction bases: 3. The CDR3 is made up of 14 amino acids. DNA of the CDR3: TGTGCCAGCAGCGTAGGGGACAGGGGGGCCGGCTACACCTTC. It specifies CASSVGDRGAGYTF. Complete variable domain (other parts from reference TRBV9 and TRBJ1-2): DSGVTQTPKHLITATGQRVTLRCSPRSGDLSVYWYQQSLDQGLQFLIQYYNGEERAKGNILERFSAQQFPDLHSELNLSSLELGDSALYFCASSVGDRGAGYTFGSGTRLTVV.

The CDR3 loop is CASTGTPSTGELFF. CDR3 DNA: TGCGCCAGCACCGGGACACCTTCCACCGGGGAGCTGTTTTTT. This chain uses TRBV5-1 with TRBJ2-2, with D tentatively TRBD1 (6 bases). The V gene's germline CDR1 is SGHRS and CDR2 YFSETQ. The V end lost 6 bases, the J end lost 4 bases, and 13 bases lay between the germline ends. The CDR3 contains 14 residues.

This clone came up once. This chain uses TRBV4-2 with TRBJ2-5, with 8 bases aligning to TRBD1. Germline V lookup: CDR1 LGHNA, CDR2 YNFKEQ. This CDR3 comprises 14 residues. V shed 5 bases, J shed 4 bases, and the junction held 6 bases outside the gene matches. The CDR3 here is CASSASQGGETQYF. In nucleotides, the CDR3 is TGTGCCAGCAGCGCGTCACAGGGGGGAGAGACCCAGTACTTC.

The chain uses TRBV20-1 and TRBJ1-5; no definite D call. CDR1 is DFQATT and CDR2 is SNEGSKA in the germline V gene (reference sequence). With 3 bases removed from V and 4 bases from J, the gap between germline ends came to 4 bases. The CDR3 length is 11 residues. CDR3 residues: CSASQNQPQHF. CDR3 coding DNA: TGCAGTGCTAGCCAAAATCAGCCCCAGCATTTT.

V gene TRBV9 combines with J gene TRBJ2-5, with a weak D call TRBD1 (6 bases). The germline V gene has CDR1 SGDLS and CDR2 YYNGEE. V dropped 4 bases and J dropped 1 base, with 8 bases sitting between them. The CDR3 covers 13 residues. CDR3 loop: CASSQTGQETQYF. The CDR3 coding sequence is TGTGCCAGCAGCCAGACAGGCCAAGAGACCCAGTACTTC.

The CDR3 reads CAIPGGRDSRNTIYF. CDR3 DNA sequence: TGCGCCATCCCTGGGGGACGGGACAGCCGAAACACCATATATTTT. The chain joins TRBV10-2 to TRBJ1-3; 7 bases fit TRBD1. The J segment lost 5 bases and the V segment lost 10 bases, leaving 14 bases of the junction unmatched. Germline CDR1 WSHSY, CDR2 SAAADI. The CDR3 contains 15 residues.